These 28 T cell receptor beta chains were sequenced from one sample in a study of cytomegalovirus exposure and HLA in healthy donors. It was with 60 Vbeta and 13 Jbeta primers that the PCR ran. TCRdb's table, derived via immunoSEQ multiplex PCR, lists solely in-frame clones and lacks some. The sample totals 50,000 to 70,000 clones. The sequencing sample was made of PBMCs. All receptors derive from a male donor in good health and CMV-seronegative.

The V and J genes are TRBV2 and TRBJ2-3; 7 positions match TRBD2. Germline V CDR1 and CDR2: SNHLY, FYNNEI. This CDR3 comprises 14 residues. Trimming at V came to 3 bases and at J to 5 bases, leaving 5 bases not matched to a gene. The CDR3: CASSDEGGLDTQYF. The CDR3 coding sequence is TGTGCCAGCAGTGACGAGGGAGGGCTAGATACGCAGTATTTT. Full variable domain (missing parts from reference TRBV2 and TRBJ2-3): EPEVTQTPSHQVTQMGQEVILRCVPISNHLYFYWYRQILGQKVEFLVSFYNNEISEKSEIFDDQFSVERPDGSNFTLKIRSTKLEDSAMYFCASSDEGGLDTQYFGPGTRLTVL.

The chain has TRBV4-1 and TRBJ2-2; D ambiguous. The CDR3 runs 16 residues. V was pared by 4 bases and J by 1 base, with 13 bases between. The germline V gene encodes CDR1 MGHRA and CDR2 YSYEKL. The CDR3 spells CASSRTRILNTGELFF. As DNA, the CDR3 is TGCGCCAGCAGCCGTACGAGGATCCTGAACACCGGGGAGCTGTTTTTT.

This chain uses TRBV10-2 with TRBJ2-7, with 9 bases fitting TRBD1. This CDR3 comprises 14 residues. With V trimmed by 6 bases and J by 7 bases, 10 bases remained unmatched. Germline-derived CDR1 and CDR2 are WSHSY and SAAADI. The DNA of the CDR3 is TGCGCCAGCAGCGTTCTGGACAGGGGAGAAGAGCAGTACTTC. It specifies CASSVLDRGEEQYF.

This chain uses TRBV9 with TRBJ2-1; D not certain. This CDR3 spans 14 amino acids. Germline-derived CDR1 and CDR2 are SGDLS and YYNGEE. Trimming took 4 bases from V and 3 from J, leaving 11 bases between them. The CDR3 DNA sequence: TGTGCCAGCAGCTCAAATGACTTCTACAATGAGCAGTTCTTC. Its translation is CASSSNDFYNEQFF.

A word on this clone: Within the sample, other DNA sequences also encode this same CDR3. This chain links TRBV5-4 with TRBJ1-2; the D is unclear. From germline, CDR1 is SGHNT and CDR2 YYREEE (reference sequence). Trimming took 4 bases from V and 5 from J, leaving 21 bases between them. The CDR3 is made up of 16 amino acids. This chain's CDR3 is CASSLNVEERKYGYTF. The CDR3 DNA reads TGTGCCAGCAGCCTGAATGTGGAGGAGCGTAAATATGGCTACACCTTC.

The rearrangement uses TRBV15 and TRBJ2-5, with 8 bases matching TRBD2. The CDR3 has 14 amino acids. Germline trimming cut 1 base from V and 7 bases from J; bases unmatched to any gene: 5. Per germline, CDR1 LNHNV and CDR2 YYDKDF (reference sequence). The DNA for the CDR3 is TGTGCCACCAGCAGAGCTAGGCTAGCGGGGACCCAGTACTTC. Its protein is CATSRARLAGTQYF.

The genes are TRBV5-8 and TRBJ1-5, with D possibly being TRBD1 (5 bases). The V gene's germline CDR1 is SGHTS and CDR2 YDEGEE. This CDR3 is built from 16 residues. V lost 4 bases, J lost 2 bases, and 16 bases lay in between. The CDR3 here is CASSPGQALGNQPQHF. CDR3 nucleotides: TGTGCCAGCAGCCCCGGACAAGCCCTCGGCAATCAGCCCCAGCATTTT. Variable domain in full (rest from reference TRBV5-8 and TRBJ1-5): EAGVTQSPTHLIKTRGQQATLRCSPISGHTSVYWYQQALGLGLQFLLWYDEGEERNRGNFPPRFSGRQFPNYSSELNVNALELEDSALYLCASSPGQALGNQPQHFGDGTRLSIL.

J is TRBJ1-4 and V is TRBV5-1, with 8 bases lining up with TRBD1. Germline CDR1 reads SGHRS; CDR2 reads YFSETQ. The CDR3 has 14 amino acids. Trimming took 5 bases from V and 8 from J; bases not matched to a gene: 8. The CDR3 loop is CASRSGTGVEKLFF. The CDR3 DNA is TGCGCCAGCAGGTCGGGGACAGGTGTGGAAAAACTGTTTTTT.

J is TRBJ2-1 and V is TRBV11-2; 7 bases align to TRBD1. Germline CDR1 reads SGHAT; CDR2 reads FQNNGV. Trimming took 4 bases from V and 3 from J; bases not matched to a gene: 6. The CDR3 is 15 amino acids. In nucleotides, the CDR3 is TGTGCCAGCAGCTCGGGACAGCCGCACTACAATGAGCAGTTCTTC. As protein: CASSSGQPHYNEQFF.

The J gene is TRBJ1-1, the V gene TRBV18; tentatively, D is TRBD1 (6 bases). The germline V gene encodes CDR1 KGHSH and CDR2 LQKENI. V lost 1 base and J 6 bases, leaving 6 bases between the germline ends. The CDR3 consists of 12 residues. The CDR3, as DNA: TGTGCCAGCTCACCACAGGGGGCTGAAGCTTTCTTT. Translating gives CASSPQGAEAFF.

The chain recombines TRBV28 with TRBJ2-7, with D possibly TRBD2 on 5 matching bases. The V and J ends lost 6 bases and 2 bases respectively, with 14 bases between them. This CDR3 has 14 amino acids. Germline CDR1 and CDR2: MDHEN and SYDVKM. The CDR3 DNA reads TGTGCCAGCAGGAGGGAAAGCGTTCCCTACGAGCAGTACTTC. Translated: CASRRESVPYEQYF.

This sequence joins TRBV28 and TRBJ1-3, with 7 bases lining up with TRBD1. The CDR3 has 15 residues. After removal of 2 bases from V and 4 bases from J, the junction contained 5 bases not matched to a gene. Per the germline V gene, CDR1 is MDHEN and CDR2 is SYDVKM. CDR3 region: CASSLPTGRGNTIYF. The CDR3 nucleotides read TGTGCCAGCAGTTTACCGACAGGGCGAGGAAACACCATATATTTT.

CDR3 sequence (DNA): TGTGCCAGCTCACTCACAGCTGTCAGCTCTGGAAACACCATATATTTT. This sequence encodes CASSLTAVSSGNTIYF. This chain links TRBV18 with TRBJ1-3; no clear D. V shed 4 bases and J shed 0 bases, with 13 bases lying between them. Germline loops: CDR1 KGHSH, CDR2 LQKENI. The CDR3 contains 16 residues. The full variable domain, in which reference TRBV18 and TRBJ1-3 provide the parts outside the CDR3, is NAGVMQNPRHLVRRRGQEARLRCSPMKGHSHVYWYRQLPEEGLKFMVYLQKENIIDESGMPKERFSAEFPKEGPSILRIQQVVRGDSAAYFCASSLTAVSSGNTIYFGEGSWLTVV.

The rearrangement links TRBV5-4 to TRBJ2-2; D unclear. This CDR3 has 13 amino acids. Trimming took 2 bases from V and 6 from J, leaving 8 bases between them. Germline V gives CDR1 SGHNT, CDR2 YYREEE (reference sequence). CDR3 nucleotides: TGTGCCAGCAGCTTCGAAACGGCCGGGGAGCTGTTTTTT. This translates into CASSFETAGELFF.

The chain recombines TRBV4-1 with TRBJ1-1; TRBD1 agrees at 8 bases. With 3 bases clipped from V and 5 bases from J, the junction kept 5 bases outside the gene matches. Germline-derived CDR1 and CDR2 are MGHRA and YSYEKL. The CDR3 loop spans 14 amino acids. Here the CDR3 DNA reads TGCGCCAGCAGCCAGTACACAGGGGGTACTGAAGCTTTCTTT. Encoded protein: CASSQYTGGTEAFF.

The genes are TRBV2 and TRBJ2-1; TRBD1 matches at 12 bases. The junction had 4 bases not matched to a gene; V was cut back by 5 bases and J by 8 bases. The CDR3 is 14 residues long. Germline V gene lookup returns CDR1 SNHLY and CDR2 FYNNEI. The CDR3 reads CASSPGQGAHEQFF. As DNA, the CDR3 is TGTGCCAGCAGTCCGGGACAGGGGGCCCATGAGCAGTTCTTC.

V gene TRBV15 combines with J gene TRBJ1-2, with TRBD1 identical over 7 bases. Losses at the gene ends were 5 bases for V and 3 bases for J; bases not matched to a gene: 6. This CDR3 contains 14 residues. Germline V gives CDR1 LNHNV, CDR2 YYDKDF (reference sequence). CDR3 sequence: CATSFARGYYGYTF. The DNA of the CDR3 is TGTGCCACCAGCTTTGCCAGGGGGTACTATGGCTACACCTTC.

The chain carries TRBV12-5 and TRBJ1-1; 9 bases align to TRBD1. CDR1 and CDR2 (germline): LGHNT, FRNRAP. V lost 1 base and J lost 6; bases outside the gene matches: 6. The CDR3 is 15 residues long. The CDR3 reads CASGLGQGVSPEAFF. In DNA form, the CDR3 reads TGTGCTAGTGGTTTGGGACAGGGGGTGAGCCCTGAAGCTTTCTTT.

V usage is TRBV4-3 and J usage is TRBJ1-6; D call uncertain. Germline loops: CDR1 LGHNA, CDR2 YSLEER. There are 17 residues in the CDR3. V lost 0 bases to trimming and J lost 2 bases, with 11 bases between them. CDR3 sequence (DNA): TGCGCCAGCAGCCAAGAGGGCCCCTCTCCCTATAATTCACCCCTCCACTTT. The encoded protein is CASSQEGPSPYNSPLHF.

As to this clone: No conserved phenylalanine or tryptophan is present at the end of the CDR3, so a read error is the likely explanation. The CDR3 sequence is CASSPPGQKNYGYTS. CDR3 bases: TGTGCCAGCAGTCCTCCGGGACAGAAAAACTATGGCTACACCTCC. The gene calls are TRBV28 and TRBJ1-2, with 7 positions matching TRBD1. Germline loops: CDR1 MDHEN, CDR2 SYDVKM. After removal of 5 bases from V and 2 bases from J, the junction contained 8 bases not matched to a gene. The CDR3 spans 15 residues.

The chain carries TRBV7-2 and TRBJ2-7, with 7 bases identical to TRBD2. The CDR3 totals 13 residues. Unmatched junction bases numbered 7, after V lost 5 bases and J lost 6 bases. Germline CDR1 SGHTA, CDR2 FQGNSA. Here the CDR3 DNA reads TGTGCCAGCAGCCACGAGCGGGGTGGCGAGCAGTACTTC. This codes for CASSHERGGEQYF.

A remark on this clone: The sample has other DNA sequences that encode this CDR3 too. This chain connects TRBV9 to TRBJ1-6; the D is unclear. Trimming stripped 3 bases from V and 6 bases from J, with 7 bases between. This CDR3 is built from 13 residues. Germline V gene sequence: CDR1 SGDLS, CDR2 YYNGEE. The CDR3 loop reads CASSGELNSPLHF. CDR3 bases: TGTGCCAGCAGCGGGGAGCTTAATTCACCCCTCCACTTT.

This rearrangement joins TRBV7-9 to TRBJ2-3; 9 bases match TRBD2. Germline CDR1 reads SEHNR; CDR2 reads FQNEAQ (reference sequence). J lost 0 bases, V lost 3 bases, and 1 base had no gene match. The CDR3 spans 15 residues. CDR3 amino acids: CASSFTSGSTDTQYF. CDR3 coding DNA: TGTGCCAGCAGCTTTACTAGCGGGAGCACAGATACGCAGTATTTT.

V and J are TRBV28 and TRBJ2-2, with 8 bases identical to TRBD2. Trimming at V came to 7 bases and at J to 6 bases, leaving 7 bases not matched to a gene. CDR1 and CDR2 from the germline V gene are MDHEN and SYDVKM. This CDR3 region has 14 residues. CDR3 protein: CASISMTSAGELFF. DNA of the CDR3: TGTGCCAGCATTTCAATGACTAGCGCCGGGGAGCTGTTTTTT.

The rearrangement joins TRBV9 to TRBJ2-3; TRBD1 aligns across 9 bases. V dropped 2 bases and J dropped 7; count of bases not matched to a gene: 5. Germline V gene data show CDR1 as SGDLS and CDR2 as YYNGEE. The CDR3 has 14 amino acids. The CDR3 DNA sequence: TGTGCCAGCAGCGTGCCGGGACAGGGAAATACGCAGTATTTT. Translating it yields CASSVPGQGNTQYF. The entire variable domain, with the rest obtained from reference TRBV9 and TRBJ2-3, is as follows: DSGVTQTPKHLITATGQRVTLRCSPRSGDLSVYWYQQSLDQGLQFLIQYYNGEERAKGNILERFSAQQFPDLHSELNLSSLELGDSALYFCASSVPGQGNTQYFGPGTRLTVL.

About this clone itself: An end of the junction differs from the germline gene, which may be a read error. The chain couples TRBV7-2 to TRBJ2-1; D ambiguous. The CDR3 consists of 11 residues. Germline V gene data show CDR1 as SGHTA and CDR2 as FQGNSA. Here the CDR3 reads CARSSRLEQFF. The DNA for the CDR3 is TGTGCCAGAAGCTCCCGACTCGAGCAGTTCTTC. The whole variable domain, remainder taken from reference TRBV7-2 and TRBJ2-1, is GAGVSQSPSNKVTEKGKDVELRCDPISGHTALYWYRQSLGQGLEFLIYFQGNSAPDKSGLPSDRFSAERTGGSVSTLTIQRTQQEDSAVYLCARSSRLEQFFGPGTRLTVL.

The CDR3 DNA sequence: TGTGCCAGCAGCTTGGCAGCGGAACATGGCTACACCTTC. Residues: CASSLAAEHGYTF. The chain employs TRBV5-6 and TRBJ1-2, with no clear D. CDR1 is SGHDT and CDR2 is YYEEEE in the germline V gene. The CDR3 runs 13 residues. V lost 0 bases, J lost 6 bases, and 9 bases lay in between.

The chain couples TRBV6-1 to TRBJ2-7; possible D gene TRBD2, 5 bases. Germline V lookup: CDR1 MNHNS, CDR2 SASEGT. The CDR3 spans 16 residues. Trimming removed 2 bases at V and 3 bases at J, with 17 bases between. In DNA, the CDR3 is TGTGCCAGCAGTGAATTCCGGGAAAGGGCCGACTACGAGCAGTACTTC. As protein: CASSEFRERADYEQYF.